These 4 T cell receptor beta chains share one sample of origin, sequenced in a study of T cells expressing NK-cell markers. From the 5' RACE reads, TCRdb lists one entry per CDR3 protein and no DNA. This repertoire includes about 410,000 distinct CDR3 sequences. The sample comprised blood T cells: a sorted CD56 or NKG2C T cell subset, CD4+ or CD8+ T cells, or bulk PBMC T cells (not recorded which). All receptors come from a woman aged 45-65 years in good health.

The chain employs TRBV6-1 and TRBJ1-1; TCRdb designates TRBD1, a call that cannot be tested without DNA. This CDR3 contains 14 residues. The germline V gene has CDR1 MNHNS and CDR2 SASEGT. The CDR3 region is CASTSPGQNTEAFF.

The rearrangement joins TRBV5-1 to TRBJ2-2; there is no DNA to check the TCRdb D call of TRBD1. The germline V gene has CDR1 SGHRS and CDR2 YFSETQ. The CDR3 has 15 amino acids. The CDR3 loop is CASSRDRGNKGELFF.

J is TRBJ2-3 and V is TRBV11-3. The CDR3 length is 12 residues. CDR1 is SGHNT, CDR2 YENEEA, per germline. This chain's CDR3 is CASSPDADTQYF.

V gene TRBV7-6 combines with J gene TRBJ1-4; checking the TCRdb D call of TRBD1 is not possible without DNA. CDR1 SGHVS and CDR2 FNYEAQ come from the germline V gene. This CDR3 comprises 12 residues. The CDR3 protein is CASSPGGSILFF.